This T cell receptor (beta chain) is from a study of T cells after posttransplantation cyclophosphamide. Sequenced by immunoSEQ multiplex PCR; TCRdb stores in-frame clones only, minus some. The sample records around 17,000 clones, about 90% being singletons. Treatment was busulfan-fludarabine conditioning, a marrow graft, and cyclophosphamide on days +3 and +4. Regarding the study as a whole: Later post-transplant blood repertoires were often dominated by donor CD8+ memory clones. TRB overlap between skin or GI tissue T cells and blood was limited.

The V segment lost 3 bases and the J segment 4 bases; nucleotides outside the gene matches: 2. The CDR3 loop spans 13 amino acids. Germline V gene lookup returns CDR1 SGHTA and CDR2 FQGNSA. On this clone itself: Antigen unknown.

The chain links TRBV7-2 to TRBJ2-5; 7 nucleotides match TRBD1. This receptor was obtained from a male patient aged 55 to 70 who received an allogeneic stem cell transplant from a related donor and was CMV-positive. Some T cells may trace back to the graft donor. The specimen was CD4+ T cells sorted from blood, collected after allogeneic stem cell transplant with posttransplant cyclophosphamide. The CDR3 region has the DNA TGTGCCAGCAGCTTGGGACAGACAGAGACCCAGTACTTC. Translation: CASSLGQTETQYF.